The 24 T cell receptor beta chains listed next were all sequenced from one sample in a study of blood T cell repertoires in COVID-19. The table came from immunoSEQ multiplex PCR; TCRdb's copy has only in-frame clones and leaves some out. The table lists around 92,000 clones, nearly 85% of them singletons, with roughly 32% in the top ten. The sample taken for sequencing was peripheral blood. These receptors were taken from a woman older than 75 with acute or convalescent COVID-19.

The CDR3 reads CASSLRAGVGETQYF. DNA of the CDR3: TGTGCCAGCAGCTTAAGGGCAGGGGTCGGAGAGACCCAGTACTTC. V usage is TRBV11-1 and J usage is TRBJ2-5; the D gene is possibly TRBD1 (6 bases). The ends were cut back, 2 bases at V and 4 bases at J, with 14 bases in the middle. The germline CDR1 and CDR2 sequences are SGHAT and FQDESV (reference sequence). The CDR3 sequence is 15 residues long.

This clone was found a few times. The chain links TRBV7-2 to TRBJ2-5, with a tentative D call TRBD2 (6 bases). V lost 0 bases, J lost 2 bases, and 13 bases lay in between. Germline V gene sequence: CDR1 SGHTA, CDR2 FQGNSA. The CDR3 contains 16 residues. In nucleotides, the CDR3 is TGTGCCAGCAGCTTAGCGTGGGGGGTCGGGCAAGAGACCCAGTACTTC. Encoded protein: CASSLAWGVGQETQYF.

With regard to this clone: At one end, the junction sequence differs from germline, possibly due to a read error. The chain combines TRBV3-1 (or the pseudogene TRBV3-2) with TRBJ1-2; D is undetermined. Germline CDR1 and CDR2: LGHDT and YNNKEL (reference sequence). This CDR3 is 11 amino acids long. For the CDR3, the DNA is TGTGCCAGCAGCCAGGGGAGGACCTTGAGCTTC. Residues: CASSQGRTLSF.

The V gene is TRBV19, the J gene TRBJ2-4; weak D call: TRBD1 (5 bases). This CDR3 has 14 residues. Trimming shortened V by 3 bases and J by 3 bases, and 9 bases separated the two germline ends. Germline assignment: CDR1 LNHDA and CDR2 SQIVND (reference sequence). The CDR3 reads CASSIIQDKNIQYF. For the CDR3, the DNA is TGTGCCAGTAGTATTATACAGGACAAAAACATTCAGTACTTC. Full variable domain (remainder filled in from reference TRBV19 and TRBJ2-4): DGGITQSPKYLFRKEGQNVTLSCEQNLNHDAMYWYRQDPGQGLRLIYYSQIVNDFQKGDIAEGYSVSREKKESFPLTVTSAQKNPTAFYLCASSIIQDKNIQYFGAGTRLSVL.

The chain uses TRBV19 and TRBJ2-3, with 11 bases matching TRBD2. Germline CDR1 is LNHDA and CDR2 is SQIVND (reference sequence). This CDR3 comprises 19 residues. V dropped 3 bases and J dropped 1; count of bases not matched to a gene: 12. CDR3 DNA: TGTGCCAGTAGTATCAGACTAGCGGGGCGGCTTGGAGGCACAGATACGCAGTATTTT. Its translation is CASSIRLAGRLGGTDTQYF.

The chain carries TRBV6-6 and TRBJ2-7, with D perhaps matching TRBD1 (6 bases). CDR3 length: 15 residues. V was trimmed by 6 bases and J by 2 bases, leaving 17 bases between them. Germline-derived CDR1 and CDR2 are MNHNY and SVGAGI (reference sequence). CDR3 sequence reads: CASSQPQTGTYEQYF. The CDR3 DNA sequence: TGTGCCAGCAGCCAACCGCAGACAGGAACCTACGAGCAGTACTTC.

The rearrangement uses TRBV4-2 and TRBJ2-3, with D maybe TRBD2 (5 bases). The CDR3 runs to 13 residues. V dropped 8 bases and J dropped 0 bases, with 9 bases sitting between them. CDR1 and CDR2 (germline): LGHNA, YNFKEQ. The CDR3 bases are TGTGCCAGCCGTAGCGACAGCACAGATACGCAGTATTTT. It yields the protein CASRSDSTDTQYF.

The V call is TRBV19, the J call TRBJ1-1; 7 bases are a match to TRBD1. Germline CDR1 LNHDA, CDR2 SQIVND (reference sequence). V lost 9 bases and J lost 5; bases outside the gene matches: 18. The CDR3 totals 16 residues. CDR3 DNA: TGTGCCAGCCTCGAAATACCTTCAGGGGGAATAACTGAAGCTTTCTTT. This translates into CASLEIPSGGITEAFF.

This clone was observed many times. The rearrangement joins TRBV6-6 to TRBJ2-2; 11 bases map to TRBD2. The CDR3 contains 16 residues. V gave up 7 bases and J gave up 4 bases; unmatched junction bases: 8. The V gene's germline CDR1 is MNHNY and CDR2 SVGAGI (reference sequence). In DNA, the CDR3 is TGTGCCAGCAATCAACTAGCGGGAGTTGGCACCGGGGAGCTGTTTTTT. Protein sequence: CASNQLAGVGTGELFF.

V and J are TRBV30 and TRBJ2-3; tentative D call: TRBD1 (6 bases). CDR1 and CDR2 from the germline V gene are GTSNPN and SVGIG (reference sequence). CDR3 size: 14 residues. Trimming stripped 3 bases from V and 2 bases from J, with 12 bases between. The CDR3 sequence is CAWRPTGITDTQYF. For the CDR3, the DNA is TGTGCCTGGAGACCTACAGGGATCACAGATACGCAGTATTTT.

The V call is TRBV10-2, the J call TRBJ2-3, with a weak D call TRBD1 (6 bases). Per the germline V gene, CDR1 is WSHSY and CDR2 is SAAADI. The V and J ends lost 6 bases and 0 bases respectively, with 10 bases between them. The CDR3 spans 14 residues. The CDR3 nucleotides read TGCGCCAGCAGACCGGGACATAGCACAGATACGCAGTATTTT. Encoded protein: CASRPGHSTDTQYF.

The chain has TRBV24-1 and TRBJ2-3; the match to TRBD2 covers 10 bases. Germline V gene data show CDR1 as KGHDR and CDR2 as SFDVKD. The CDR3 consists of 15 residues. V lost 5 bases, J lost 0 bases, and 1 base stayed unmatched. CDR3 amino acids: CATSALAGSTDTQYF. Written as DNA, the CDR3 is TGTGCCACCAGTGCACTAGCGGGAAGCACAGATACGCAGTATTTT.

This rearrangement joins TRBV4-1 to TRBJ2-7, with TRBD1 as a possible D gene (6 bases). The CDR3 is 14 amino acids. CDR1 is MGHRA, CDR2 YSYEKL, per germline. Trimming took 3 bases from V and 2 from J, leaving 11 bases between them. CDR3 protein: CASSHTQGTYEQYF. CDR3 nucleotides: TGCGCCAGCAGCCATACACAGGGTACCTACGAGCAGTACTTC.

This chain joins TRBV5-1 and TRBJ1-4; no reliable D call. Germline V gene data show CDR1 as SGHRS and CDR2 as YFSETQ. The CDR3 is 16 residues long. V was shortened by 4 bases and J by 0 bases, with 13 bases between the two germline ends. The CDR3 nucleotides are TGCGCCAGCAGCATAGATTCCCCCGCAACTAATGAAAAACTGTTTTTT. Its translation: CASSIDSPATNEKLFF.

V is TRBV4-2 and J is TRBJ1-5; tentative D call: TRBD1 (6 bases). Trimming cost V 3 bases and J 7 bases, with 13 bases left between them. This CDR3 spans 14 amino acids. CDR1 and CDR2 from the germline V gene are LGHNA and YNFKEQ. The CDR3 DNA is TGTGCCAGCAGCCACCAGGGGAGCCTCCAGCCCCAGCATTTT. Its protein product is CASSHQGSLQPQHF.

This clone was seen only a few times. V is TRBV18 and J is TRBJ1-1; 8 bases match TRBD1. Germline V gene sequence: CDR1 KGHSH, CDR2 LQKENI. The CDR3 has 17 residues. V lost 1 base and J lost 1; bases outside the gene matches: 8. The CDR3: CASSPLPDRGENTEAFF. For the CDR3, the DNA is TGTGCCAGCTCACCACTGCCCGACAGGGGAGAGAACACTGAAGCTTTCTTT.

This sequence joins TRBV3-1 (or the pseudogene TRBV3-2) and TRBJ1-1, with TRBD1 matching 8 bases. The CDR3 is 13 amino acids. Germline CDR1 and CDR2: LGHDT and YNNKEL (reference sequence). J lost 6 bases, V lost 4 bases, and 4 bases had no gene match. CDR3 in amino acids: CASSPQQGAEAFF. CDR3 DNA: TGTGCCAGCAGCCCTCAACAGGGGGCTGAAGCTTTCTTT.

CDR3 nucleotide sequence: TGTGCCAGCAGCCAAGGGGGGACAGGGGGAACATCCTCTGGAAACACCATATATTTT. It specifies CASSQGGTGGTSSGNTIYF. This chain links TRBV3-1 (or the pseudogene TRBV3-2) with TRBJ1-3; TRBD1 agrees at 11 bases. The CDR3 loop spans 19 amino acids. Germline loops: CDR1 LGHDT, CDR2 YNNKEL (reference sequence). After removal of 1 base from V and 0 bases from J, the junction contained 8 bases not matched to a gene.

CDR3 region: CATSTGGGNTIYF. In DNA, the CDR3 is TGTGCCACCAGCACCGGGGGGGGAAACACCATATATTTT. The J gene is TRBJ1-3, the V gene TRBV15, with a possible D match to TRBD1 (5 bases). CDR3 length: 13 amino acids. Deletions cut 4 bases from V and 4 bases from J, with 8 bases between. Germline CDR1 reads LNHNV; CDR2 reads YYDKDF (reference sequence). The whole variable domain, filled in from reference TRBV15 and TRBJ1-3, reads DAMVIQNPRYQVTQFGKPVTLSCSQTLNHNVMYWYQQKSSQAPKLLFHYYDKDFNNEADTPDNFQSRRPNTSFCFLDIRSPGLGDTAMYLCATSTGGGNTIYFGEGSWLTVV.

Only one count was recorded for this clone. CDR3: CASSEQSSALGEQFF. The DNA of the CDR3 is TGTGCCAGCAGTGAGCAGTCTAGCGCCCTTGGTGAGCAGTTCTTC. The chain links TRBV6-4 to TRBJ2-1, with D maybe TRBD2 (6 bases). The CDR3 has 15 residues. Trimming cost V 3 bases and J 9 bases, with 18 bases left between them. From germline, CDR1 is MRHNA and CDR2 SNTAGT.

The chain employs TRBV5-1 and TRBJ2-5; D is possibly TRBD1 (6 bases). V lost 4 bases and J 2 bases, leaving 12 bases between the germline ends. This CDR3 region has 14 residues. Germline CDR1 and CDR2: SGHRS and YFSETQ. The CDR3 reads CASSPGRGQETQYF. DNA for the CDR3: TGCGCCAGCAGCCCCGGAAGGGGGCAAGAGACCCAGTACTTC.

This clone was detected only a few times. V and J are TRBV18 and TRBJ2-3, with 7 positions matching TRBD1. The CDR3 runs to 14 residues. V gave up 8 bases and J gave up 0 bases; unmatched junction bases: 5. Per germline, CDR1 KGHSH and CDR2 LQKENI. The chain's CDR3 is CASGSGGSTDTQYF. CDR3 DNA sequence: TGTGCCAGCGGGTCAGGGGGAAGCACAGATACGCAGTATTTT.

The chain recombines TRBV10-3 with TRBJ1-2; 11 nucleotides match TRBD1. The trim removed 3 bases at V and 6 bases at J, leaving 9 bases unmatched. CDR1 ENHRY and CDR2 SYGVKD come from the germline V gene. The CDR3 loop spans 16 amino acids. CDR3 protein: CAISERDRGIVDGYTF. CDR3 in DNA: TGTGCCATCAGTGAACGGGACAGGGGGATAGTAGATGGCTACACCTTC.

The count of this clone is one. The chain carries TRBV18 and TRBJ2-1; 9 bases fit TRBD2. Germline V gene sequence: CDR1 KGHSH, CDR2 LQKENI. The CDR3 covers 16 residues. V shed 6 bases, J shed 4 bases, and the junction held 10 bases outside the gene matches. The CDR3 DNA reads TGTGCCAGCTCCACAGCGGGGCTAGCGGGGTACAATGAGCAGTTCTTC. Protein product: CASSTAGLAGYNEQFF.